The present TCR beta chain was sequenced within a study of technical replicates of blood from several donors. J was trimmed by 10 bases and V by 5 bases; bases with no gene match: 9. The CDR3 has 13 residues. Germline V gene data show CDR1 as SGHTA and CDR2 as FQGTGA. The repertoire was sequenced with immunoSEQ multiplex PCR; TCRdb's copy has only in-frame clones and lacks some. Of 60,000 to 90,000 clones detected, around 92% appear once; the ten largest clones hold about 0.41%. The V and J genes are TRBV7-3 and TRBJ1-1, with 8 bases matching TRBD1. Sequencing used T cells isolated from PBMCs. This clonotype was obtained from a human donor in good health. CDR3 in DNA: TGTGCCAGCAGCGCCTCAGGGGGCGCCGGAGCTTTCTTT. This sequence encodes CASSASGGAGAFF.